The 9 T cell receptor beta chains given below trace back to one sample, sequenced in a study of T-cell memory formation after mild COVID-19. TCRdb re-derived calls from the 5' RACE reads in MiXCR, one entry per CDR3 protein. The table lists 400,000 or so distinct CDR3 sequences, approximately 20% of them singletons. The source material was PBMCs or a T cell subset sorted from them (not recorded which). These receptors were taken from an adult woman who had mild COVID-19 (a few samples of this study predate the infection). Cell type and time point are not known.

This clonotype was detected many times. This chain uses TRBV7-9 with TRBJ2-3, with 7 bases that match TRBD2. V lost 7 bases and J lost 1; bases outside the gene matches: 8. This CDR3 has 15 residues. Germline V lookup: CDR1 SEHNR, CDR2 FQNEAQ (reference sequence). DNA of the CDR3: TGTGCCAGCATCCAACGCCGGGGGGGCACAGATACGCAGTATTTT. This translates into CASIQRRGGTDTQYF. The entire variable domain, with the rest obtained from reference TRBV7-9 and TRBJ2-3, is as follows: DTGVSQNPRHKITKRGQNVTFRCDPISEHNRLYWYRQTLGQGPEFLTYFQNEAQLEKSRLLSDRFSAERPKGSFSTLEIQRTEQGDSAMYLCASIQRRGGTDTQYFGPGTRLTVL.

This clonotype was seen more than once but under ten times. The chain joins TRBV7-2 to TRBJ2-2; the D call may be TRBD1 or TRBD2 (6 bases each). V gave up 1 base and J gave up 6 bases, with 9 bases separating them. The CDR3 contains 14 residues. The germline V gene encodes CDR1 SGHTA and CDR2 FQGNSA. The CDR3 bases are TGTGCCAGCAGCTTAGATCGGGGGCCCGGGGAGCTGTTTTTT. This sequence encodes CASSLDRGPGELFF.

The chain has TRBV20-1 and TRBJ2-7, with TRBD2 matching over 15 bases. The J segment lost 3 bases and the V segment lost 0 bases, leaving 3 bases of the junction unmatched. This CDR3 spans 16 amino acids. Germline lookup yields CDR1 DFQATT and CDR2 SNEGSKA (reference sequence). The CDR3 spells CSARDGTSGRIYEQYF. The CDR3 nucleotides read TGCAGTGCTAGAGATGGGACTAGCGGGAGGATCTACGAGCAGTACTTC.

This clonotype was counted many times. The rearrangement links TRBV9 to TRBJ2-1, with TRBD2 as a possible D gene (5 bases). Between the trimmed V and J ends, which lost 4 bases and 2 bases, there was a span of 13 bases. Per the germline V gene, CDR1 is SGDLS and CDR2 is YYNGEE. The CDR3 spans 15 residues. The CDR3 nucleotides are TGTGCCAGCAGCACGGGAACTCTCGCCTACAATGAGCAGTTCTTC. Its translation: CASSTGTLAYNEQFF.

The gene calls are TRBV25-1 and TRBJ1-2; D is perhaps TRBD1 (5 bases). Per the germline V gene, CDR1 is MGHDK and CDR2 is SYGVNS. There are 16 residues in the CDR3. Trimming removed 3 bases from V and 6 bases from J, with 20 bases in between. In DNA form, the CDR3 reads TGTGCCAGCAGTGACCTGGGGGTAAGGGGTGAGAATGGCTACACCTTC. It codes for CASSDLGVRGENGYTF.

The chain is built from TRBV10-3 and TRBJ2-7, with D possibly TRBD1 on 5 matching bases. The CDR3 sequence is 14 residues long. Germline V CDR1 and CDR2: ENHRY, SYGVKD. V was trimmed by 4 bases and J by 0 bases, leaving 10 bases between them. CDR3 in amino acids: CAISADSSSYEQYF. The CDR3 DNA reads as TGTGCCATCAGTGCCGACAGCAGCTCCTACGAGCAGTACTTC.

This clonotype was observed many times. V and J are TRBV5-1 and TRBJ2-1, with TRBD1 identical over 7 bases. The ends lost 4 bases at V and 2 bases at J; junction bases unmatched: 9. The length of the CDR3 is 16 residues. Germline loops: CDR1 SGHRS, CDR2 YFSETQ. CDR3 amino acids: CASSITTGTTYNEQFF. The CDR3 nucleotides read TGCGCCAGCAGCATAACGACAGGGACAACCTACAATGAGCAGTTCTTC.

The V and J genes are TRBV4-1 and TRBJ1-2; D remains ambiguous. V was shortened by 4 bases and J by 4 bases, with 25 bases between the two germline ends. CDR3 length: 18 amino acids. CDR1 is MGHRA and CDR2 is YSYEKL in the germline V gene. CDR3: CASSPPGNGPTSSYGYTF. In DNA form, the CDR3 reads TGCGCCAGCAGCCCCCCCGGTAATGGACCCACCAGCTCCTATGGCTACACCTTC.

This clonotype has a handful of counts. This chain connects TRBV6-5 to TRBJ2-1; 11 nucleotides match TRBD2. CDR3 length: 15 residues. Unmatched junction bases numbered 9, after V lost 5 bases and J lost 9 bases. Germline assignment: CDR1 MNHEY and CDR2 SVGAGI. The CDR3 loop reads CASSRGTSGSLEQFF. DNA for the CDR3: TGTGCCAGCAGTCGGGGTACTAGCGGGAGTCTTGAGCAGTTCTTC.